One sample yielded the 9 T cell receptor beta chains listed below, sequenced in a study of blood T cell repertoires in COVID-19. Only in-frame clones appear in the TCRdb table, and some are missing; sequencing was by immunoSEQ multiplex PCR. In the table there are 130,000 to 150,000 clones, approximately 80% of which are singletons. Sequenced material: peripheral blood. Receptors were obtained from a human donor with acute or convalescent COVID-19. The donor label of this sample is uncertain.

The chain couples TRBV4-1 to TRBJ2-5; possible D gene TRBD2, 7 bases. The V end was cut by 6 bases, the J end by 7 bases, with 21 bases between. CDR1 MGHRA and CDR2 YSYEKL come from the germline V gene. This CDR3 contains 15 residues. CDR3 in amino acids: CASRDEGGGPGTQYF. The CDR3 nucleotides read TGCGCCAGCAGGGATGAGGGGGGGGGTCCAGGGACCCAGTACTTC.

The chain couples TRBV7-9 to TRBJ2-6; D possibly corresponds to TRBD2 (6 bases). CDR3 length: 19 amino acids. The ends were cut back, 5 bases at V and 0 bases at J, with 20 bases in the middle. The germline V gene has CDR1 SEHNR and CDR2 FQNEAQ (reference sequence). The CDR3 coding sequence is TGTGCCAGCAGCCTGAATCCCGGGACTGCCCTCTCTGGGGCCAACGTCCTGACTTTC. This codes for CASSLNPGTALSGANVLTF. The variable domain in full, completed from reference TRBV7-9 and TRBJ2-6, reads DTGVSQNPRHKITKRGQNVTFRCDPISEHNRLYWYRQTLGQGPEFLTYFQNEAQLEKSRLLSDRFSAERPKGSFSTLEIQRTEQGDSAMYLCASSLNPGTALSGANVLTFGAGSRLTVL.

This chain joins TRBV12-3 or TRBV12-4 and TRBJ1-5, with 7 bases lining up with TRBD1. The CDR3 covers 13 residues. With V trimmed by 7 bases and J by 6 bases, 6 bases remained unmatched. In nucleotides, the CDR3 is TGTGCCAGCACCACAGGGGTAGGTCAGCCCCAGCATTTT. It yields the protein CASTTGVGQPQHF.

This chain's CDR3 is CASRGGGANEQFF. CDR3 bases: TGTGCCAGCAGGGGCGGGGGGGCAAATGAGCAGTTCTTC. The chain is built from TRBV11-2 and TRBJ2-1; 9 nucleotides align to TRBD2. The CDR3 length is 13 residues. The germline V gene has CDR1 SGHAT and CDR2 FQNNGV. The junction had 4 bases not matched to a gene; V was cut back by 6 bases and J by 7 bases.

This rearrangement joins TRBV12-3 or TRBV12-4 to TRBJ1-4, with 7 positions matching TRBD1. Unmatched junction bases numbered 4, after V lost 6 bases and J lost 12 bases. CDR3 length equals 11 residues. This CDR3 is CASSLTGQLFF. The CDR3 region has the DNA TGTGCCAGCAGCTTGACAGGGCAACTGTTTTTT.

In this sample, this clone turned up a few times. This rearrangement joins TRBV7-2 to TRBJ1-6; the match to TRBD1 covers 8 bases. This CDR3 is built from 15 residues. The V gene end was trimmed by 5 bases and the J gene end by 6 bases; junction bases not matched to a gene: 6. Germline loops: CDR1 SGHTA, CDR2 FQGNSA. The CDR3 bases are TGTGCCAGCAGCGGTTGGACAGGGTCTAATTCACCCCTCCACTTT. Protein product: CASSGWTGSNSPLHF.

This chain links TRBV29-1 with TRBJ1-1; D is unresolved. CDR3 length: 13 residues. V dropped 5 bases and J dropped 3 bases, with 13 bases sitting between them. Germline assignment: CDR1 SQVTM and CDR2 ANQGSEA. The DNA of the CDR3 is TGCAGCGTTCTTTCCCCGGTGGACACTGAAGCTTTCTTT. Amino acid sequence: CSVLSPVDTEAFF. The complete variable domain, with remaining parts taken from reference TRBV29-1 and TRBJ1-1, reads SAVISQKPSRDICQRGTSLTIQCQVDSQVTMMFWYRQQPGQSLTLIATANQGSEATYESGFVIDKFPISRPNLTFSTLTVSNMSPEDSSIYLCSVLSPVDTEAFFGQGTRLTVV.

This chain connects TRBV9 to TRBJ1-6, with D tentatively TRBD1 (5 bases). The V gene's germline CDR1 is SGDLS and CDR2 YYNGEE. The CDR3 totals 13 residues. Between the trimmed V and J ends, which lost 0 bases and 10 bases, there was a span of 8 bases. CDR3 sequence (DNA): TGTGCCAGCAGCGTAGAAGGGGTCTCACCCCTCCACTTT. Amino acid sequence: CASSVEGVSPLHF.

The genes are TRBV10-3 and TRBJ2-1, with 7 bases identical to TRBD1. This CDR3 spans 13 amino acids. The germline V gene has CDR1 ENHRY and CDR2 SYGVKD. V shed 9 bases, J shed 8 bases, and the junction held 10 bases outside the gene matches. The CDR3 DNA reads TGTGCCATTCAGGGGGTAGTTGGTTATGAGCAGTTCTTC. Translating gives CAIQGVVGYEQFF.